The T cell receptor beta chain described here comes from a study of T cells expressing NK-cell markers. Study-level information: TCR beta repertoires came from sorted CD3+CD56+NKG2C+, CD3+CD56+NKG2C- and CD3+CD56-NKG2C+ T cells. Out of eight donors sequenced, seven tested HCMV-seropositive and the remaining one seronegative. Whole-study findings and limits: Dominant NKG2C+ clonotypes were found to form about 1.0-7.0% of CD8+ T cells in a handful of donors.

Comment on this clonotype: Its antigen is still unknown.

The authors made TCR beta cDNA libraries by 5'RACE template switching. This switching added a universal primer site and UMIs. TCRdb reprocessed the 5' RACE reads, keeping one entry per CDR3 protein, no DNA. Recorded here are about 260,000 distinct CDR3 sequences; the top ten clones represent 4% to 4.5%. Germline loops: CDR1 SEHNR, CDR2 FQNEAQ (reference sequence). The CDR3 runs to 15 residues. The rearrangement joins TRBV7-9 to TRBJ1-4. The sample comprised blood T cells: a sorted CD56 or NKG2C T cell subset, CD4+ or CD8+ T cells, or bulk PBMC T cells (not recorded which). The source of this sequence is a woman aged 18 to 75 in good health. The CDR3 loop is CASSLTAATNEKLFF. Filled out from reference TRBV7-9 and TRBJ1-4, the complete variable domain reads DTGVSQNPRHKITKRGQNVTFRCDPISEHNRLYWYRQTLGQGPEFLTYFQNEAQLEKSRLLSDRFSAERPKGSFSTLEIQRTEQGDSAMYLCASSLTAATNEKLFFGSGTQLSVL.